A single sample is the source of the 20 T cell receptor beta chains below, sequenced in a study of CD8+CD57+ T cells in acquired aplastic anemia. For CDR3 and TCR beta VDJ profiling, genomic DNA was the template used. TCRdb processed the reads anew with MiXCR; each CDR3 protein has one entry. The sample holds some 170,000 distinct CDR3 sequences, about 48% seen once. Sequenced sample: sorted CD4+, CD8+, or CD8+CD57+ T cells (not recorded which) from PBMCs. The source is a human donor in good health.

This clonotype was observed a few times. The chain joins TRBV15 to TRBJ1-6; D is undetermined. The CDR3 runs to 11 residues. V lost 0 bases, J lost 9 bases, and 0 bases lay in between. In germline, CDR1 is LNHNV, CDR2 YYDKDF (reference sequence). CDR3 sequence: CATSRDSPLHF. CDR3 sequence (DNA): TGTGCCACCAGCAGAGATTCACCCCTCCACTTT.

This chain links TRBV20-1 with TRBJ2-5, with TRBD2 matching 10 bases. The V gene end was trimmed by 7 bases and the J gene end by 3 bases; junction bases not matched to a gene: 8. CDR1 is DFQATT and CDR2 is SNEGSKA in the germline V gene (reference sequence). The CDR3 has 14 amino acids. The CDR3 sequence is CSGRTSGSEETQYF. In nucleotides, the CDR3 is TGCAGTGGAAGGACTAGCGGAAGCGAAGAGACCCAGTACTTC.

There are many counts of this clonotype. This chain uses TRBV24-1 with TRBJ2-3, with TRBD2 identical over 9 bases. CDR3 size: 15 residues. CDR1 KGHDR and CDR2 SFDVKD come from the germline V gene. Trimming cost V 5 bases and J 2 bases; bases outside gene matches: 4. As DNA, the CDR3 is TGTGCCACCAGTGGGGTAGCGGGAGACACAGATACGCAGTATTTT. This codes for CATSGVAGDTDTQYF.

This clonotype was found many times. The junction departs from germline at one end; a sequencing error may be responsible. The J gene is TRBJ1-3, the V gene TRBV5-6; D is possibly TRBD1 (6 bases). Germline V lookup: CDR1 SGHDT, CDR2 YYEEEE. The CDR3 has 16 amino acids. CDR3 in amino acids: CASSLGQDPSGNTIYF. The CDR3 DNA reads TGTGCCAGCAGCTTGGGACAGGACCCCTCTGGGAACACCATATATTTT.

This clonotype has ten or more counts. The gene calls are TRBV9 and TRBJ1-2; D remains ambiguous. Trimming stripped 2 bases from V and 0 bases from J, with 11 bases between. Germline V gene data show CDR1 as SGDLS and CDR2 as YYNGEE. This CDR3 has 15 residues. CDR3: CASSVMAAPNYGYTF. For the CDR3, the DNA is TGTGCCAGCAGCGTCATGGCCGCTCCTAACTATGGCTACACCTTC.

This clonotype was picked up many times. The V gene is TRBV12-3 or TRBV12-4, the J gene TRBJ1-3, with D maybe TRBD1 (5 bases). The CDR3 spans 17 residues. V was clipped by 8 bases and J by 3 bases, with 23 bases between them. CDR3 bases: TGTGCCAGCCAGCTAGGGGACTCCCCAACAAGTGGAAACACCATATATTTT. Translation: CASQLGDSPTSGNTIYF.

V is TRBV10-3 and J is TRBJ2-7; D may be TRBD1 (5 bases). V lost 9 bases to trimming and J lost 6 bases, with 15 bases between them. This CDR3 has 12 residues. CDR1 and CDR2 (germline): ENHRY, SYGVKD. CDR3 sequence reads: CAIARADSEQYF. In nucleotides, the CDR3 is TGTGCCATAGCACGAGCTGACAGCGAGCAGTACTTC.

Many counts were recorded for this clonotype. J is TRBJ2-7 and V is TRBV20-1, with TRBD1 matching 8 bases. The CDR3 is made up of 14 amino acids. Trimming removed 5 bases from V and 0 bases from J; junction bases left unmatched: 6. The germline CDR1 and CDR2 sequences are DFQATT and SNEGSKA (reference sequence). CDR3 bases: TGCAGTGCTGGGAAGACAGGGGTCTCCTACGAGCAGTACTTC. Protein: CSAGKTGVSYEQYF.

This clonotype was counted once. This rearrangement joins TRBV4-2 to TRBJ2-5; D ambiguous. Trimming removed 4 bases at V and 5 bases at J, with 14 bases between. Per germline, CDR1 LGHNA and CDR2 YNFKEQ. The CDR3 covers 14 residues. The CDR3 protein is CASSPLSSFETQYF. The DNA for the CDR3 is TGTGCCAGCAGCCCCCTTTCGTCCTTCGAGACCCAGTACTTC.

This clonotype was detected only once. The junction shows a germline mismatch at one end, possibly a read error. The chain links TRBV2 to TRBJ1-5; D unresolved. CDR1 SNHLY and CDR2 FYNNEI come from the germline V gene. The CDR3 spans 15 residues. The CDR3 region is CASGPGVIGNQPQHF. CDR3 coding DNA: TGTGCCAGCGGTCCCGGTGTAATAGGCAATCAGCCCCAGCATTTC.

This sequence joins TRBV20-1 and TRBJ2-7; D ambiguous. Deletions cut 3 bases from V and 6 bases from J, with 15 bases between. CDR1 is DFQATT, CDR2 SNEGSKA, per germline (reference sequence). The CDR3 totals 13 residues. CDR3 sequence: CSASPPRGPEQYF. DNA of the CDR3: TGCAGTGCTAGCCCCCCTCGTGGGCCCGAGCAGTACTTC.

This clonotype was counted at least ten times. The gene calls are TRBV28 and TRBJ2-7, with 8 positions matching TRBD2. The CDR3 consists of 14 residues. Germline V gene lookup returns CDR1 MDHEN and CDR2 SYDVKM. Losses at the gene ends were 2 bases for V and 2 bases for J; bases not matched to a gene: 2. This CDR3 reads CASSLAGGTYEQYF. Written as DNA, the CDR3 is TGTGCCAGCAGTTTAGCGGGAGGTACCTACGAGCAGTACTTC.

This clonotype showed up many times. V is TRBV6-7 and J is TRBJ2-7, with TRBD1 identical over 8 bases. TRBV6-7 is an ORF, and what it does is uncertain. The CDR3 consists of 15 residues. Trimming at V came to 6 bases and at J to 2 bases, leaving 9 bases not matched to a gene. The CDR3 loop is CASSRQGPPTYEQYF. The CDR3 region has the DNA TGTGCCAGCAGCCGACAGGGGCCCCCCACCTACGAGCAGTACTTC.

There are a few counts of this clonotype. CDR3 nucleotide sequence: TGTGCCAGTAGTATAGAGATCAATCAGCCCCAGCATTTT. Its translation is CASSIEINQPQHF. V gene TRBV19 combines with J gene TRBJ1-5; D is unclear. Trimming shortened V by 0 bases and J by 3 bases, and 3 bases separated the two germline ends. Germline V gives CDR1 LNHDA, CDR2 SQIVND (reference sequence). The CDR3 is 13 residues long.

This clonotype was seen many times. The chain couples TRBV13 to TRBJ2-1, with D unresolved. The germline V gene has CDR1 PRHDT and CDR2 FYEKMQ (reference sequence). The CDR3 sequence is 11 residues long. Trimming left V 5 bases short and J 5 bases short, with 4 bases between. CDR3 residues: CASSAHNEQFF. DNA for the CDR3: TGTGCCAGCAGCGCCCACAATGAGCAGTTCTTC.

The genes are TRBV20-1 and TRBJ2-7; TRBD2 matches 11 bases. Germline trimming cut 5 bases from V and 5 bases from J; bases unmatched to any gene: 8. This CDR3 has 14 residues. Germline values: CDR1 DFQATT, CDR2 SNEGSKA (reference sequence). CDR3 coding DNA: TGCAGTGCTGACCTTAGCGGGGGGGCCAACGAGCAGTACTTC. Encoded protein: CSADLSGGANEQYF.

The CDR3 loop is CAIGKGAGYGYTF. In DNA, the CDR3 is TGTGCCATCGGGAAAGGGGCCGGCTATGGCTACACCTTC. This chain links TRBV24-1 with TRBJ1-2; TRBD1 is a possible D gene (5 bases). Germline CDR1 reads KGHDR; CDR2 reads SFDVKD. Between the trimmed V and J ends, which lost 11 bases and 4 bases, there was a span of 16 bases. This CDR3 spans 13 amino acids.

V usage is TRBV19 and J usage is TRBJ2-1; TRBD2 agrees at 10 bases. Trimming took 4 bases from V and 5 from J; bases not matched to a gene: 2. Germline values: CDR1 LNHDA, CDR2 SQIVND (reference sequence). The CDR3 runs 14 residues. The CDR3 here is CASSTSGGHNEQFF. As DNA, the CDR3 is TGTGCCAGTAGTACTAGCGGGGGACACAATGAGCAGTTCTTC.

There are many counts of this clonotype. The chain has TRBV11-2 and TRBJ2-1; D gene ambiguous. This CDR3 contains 11 residues. Trimming left V 1 base short and J 7 bases short, with 2 bases between. Germline CDR1 and CDR2: SGHAT and FQNNGV. CDR3 residues: CASSLVNEQFF. The CDR3 DNA reads as TGTGCCAGCAGCTTAGTGAATGAGCAGTTCTTC.

The chain is built from TRBV20-1 and TRBJ1-4, with 7 bases fitting TRBD1. The CDR3 loop spans 14 amino acids. Germline V gives CDR1 DFQATT, CDR2 SNEGSKA (reference sequence). The V segment lost 5 bases and the J segment 4 bases; nucleotides outside the gene matches: 7. The CDR3 coding sequence is TGCAGTGCTCAGCCGGGACAGTATAATGAAAAACTGTTTTTT. Translation: CSAQPGQYNEKLFF.